These 8 T cell receptor beta chains share one sample of origin, sequenced in a study of shared clonotypes between healthy human individuals (TCRdb year 2020). The library came from the immunoSEQ multiplex PCR assay. The immuneACCESS repertoire file appears here via TCRdb, limited to in-frame rearrangements. These files lack a portion of the clones; in checked studies, under half of the deficit traces to unresolved V genes, and the cause of the others is not known. Within this sample are some 2.1 million clones, with roughly 94% of them counted one time only. The ten most abundant clones make up 0.13% of the sample. What was sequenced was naive CD4+ T cells sorted from blood. Reading the label with the study, this specimen's cell subset or site is: CD45RA+ positively selected. These receptors all stem from a man younger than 35 in good health.

CDR3 residues: CASSYGASNYGYTF. CDR3 coding DNA: TGTGCCAGCAGTTACGGGGCTTCTAACTATGGCTACACCTTC. This sequence joins TRBV6-5 and TRBJ1-2; maybe TRBD1 (5 bases). The CDR3 has 14 residues. Per the germline V gene, CDR1 is MNHEY and CDR2 is SVGAGI. V lost 2 bases, J lost 0 bases, and 7 bases lay in between.

This sequence joins TRBV2 and TRBJ2-1, with TRBD2 identical over 7 bases. From germline, CDR1 is SNHLY and CDR2 FYNNEI. J was trimmed by 0 bases and V by 7 bases; bases with no gene match: 3. This CDR3 spans 14 amino acids. The CDR3 nucleotides are TGTGCCAGCACGGGGGGAGCCTCCTACAATGAGCAGTTCTTC. As protein: CASTGGASYNEQFF.

The chain couples TRBV30 to TRBJ1-3; D remains unclear. The CDR3 contains 16 residues. In germline, CDR1 is GTSNPN, CDR2 SVGIG (reference sequence). The V and J ends lost 0 bases and 1 base respectively, with 13 bases between them. The CDR3 DNA follows: TGTGCCTGGAGTGTTCTAAGGACCTCTTCTGGAAACACCATATATTTT. This codes for CAWSVLRTSSGNTIYF.

On this clone itself: A read error may be the cause here, since a much bigger clone is one base away. The genes are TRBV7-3 and TRBJ1-1; D is possibly TRBD1 (5 bases). The CDR3 extends over 13 amino acids. The germline CDR1 and CDR2 sequences are SGHTA and FQGTGA. Between the trimmed V and J ends, which lost 3 bases and 1 base, there was a span of 6 bases. The CDR3 region is CASSFGGNTEAFF. The CDR3 nucleotides are TGTGCCAGCAGCTTCGGGGGGAACACTGAAGCTTTCTTT.

This chain connects TRBV7-2 to TRBJ1-5; the D gene is possibly TRBD1 (6 bases). The V and J ends lost 4 bases and 2 bases respectively, with 15 bases between them. The CDR3 runs 16 residues. Germline V gene data show CDR1 as SGHTA and CDR2 as FQGNSA. CDR3 protein: CASSSRGHAGNQPQHF. The DNA for the CDR3 is TGTGCCAGCAGCTCGCGGGGGCATGCGGGCAATCAGCCCCAGCATTTT.

V and J are TRBV19 and TRBJ2-1; 10 bases match TRBD1. After removal of 6 bases from V and 7 bases from J, the junction contained 3 bases not matched to a gene. CDR1 is LNHDA and CDR2 is SQIVND in the germline V gene (reference sequence). The CDR3 is 13 residues long. Here the CDR3 DNA reads TGTGCCAGTAGGGACAGGGGGAAGAATGAGCAGTTCTTC. Protein: CASRDRGKNEQFF.

CDR3 sequence reads: CASSFKGTGELFF. The CDR3 region has the DNA TGTGCCAGCAGTTTTAAGGGGACCGGGGAGCTGTTTTTT. The chain links TRBV6-5 to TRBJ2-2; tentatively, D is TRBD1 (5 bases). The CDR3 runs 13 residues. With 4 bases removed from V and 5 bases from J, the gap between germline ends came to 8 bases. CDR1 is MNHEY and CDR2 is SVGAGI in the germline V gene.

The chain joins TRBV5-6 to TRBJ2-4; no clear D gene. This CDR3 spans 15 amino acids. Germline CDR1 is SGHDT and CDR2 is YYEEEE. Deletions cut 0 bases from V and 0 bases from J, with 7 bases between. CDR3 nucleotides: TGTGCCAGCAGCTTGGACGCACTAGCCAAAAACATTCAGTACTTC. This codes for CASSLDALAKNIQYF. The full variable domain, in which reference TRBV5-6 and TRBJ2-4 provide the parts outside the CDR3, is DAGVTQSPTHLIKTRGQQVTLRCSPKSGHDTVSWYQQALGQGPQFIFQYYEEEERQRGNFPDRFSGHQFPNYSSELNVNALLLGDSALYLCASSLDALAKNIQYFGAGTRLSVL.